This TCR beta chain was sequenced for a study of multiple sclerosis patients with progressive multifocal leukoencephalopathy. Study observations and caveats: Preferential TRBV-TRBJ pairings or common gene usage were not detected at PML.

Indicated time point: time of PML onset. Between about 16 and 56 months of natalizumab therapy passed before PML developed in these natalizumab-treated patients. At PML onset, T3 blood samples were taken. Worth noting for this clone: Antigen: not known.

Here immunoSEQ multiplex PCR was the method, and the copy in TCRdb shows in-frame clones only, minus some. The table includes 30,000 or so clones, approximately 85% detected once. Trimming at V came to 7 bases and at J to 1 base, leaving 4 bases not matched to a gene. CDR1 and CDR2 (germline): LNHDA, SQIVND (reference sequence). The CDR3 is made up of 14 amino acids. The TCR originated in a young woman with progressive multifocal leukoencephalopathy. The sample here was PBMCs, taken from a patient treated with natalizumab. The chain is built from TRBV19 and TRBJ1-1; 9 bases align to TRBD1. The CDR3 loop is CASTGQGPNTEAFF. CDR3 bases: TGTGCCAGTACGGGACAGGGTCCGAACACTGAAGCTTTCTTT.